The present entry profiles one TCR beta chain with its context. This clonotype was seen at least ten times. Its antigen specificity is not known. The record has no base qualities; no much larger clone is one base away. Ends trimmed: V by 4 bases, J by 5 bases; bases unmatched to a gene: 11. Per the germline V gene (reference sequence), DFQATT is the CDR1 and SNEGSKA is the CDR2. The CDR3 covers 15 residues, taking in both the cysteine and the phenylalanine. Kept here is only the CDR3 DNA, which spans 45 bases and is read in frame from base 1. Genomic DNA was used as template for profiling of TCR beta VDJ combinations and CDR3 sequences. TCR repertoire sequencing was run on an Illumina HiSeq 2000. The published analysis was carried out like this. TRBV/TRBJ rearrangement plots, CDR3 size and DJ length profiles, and Simpson's diversity index were used to assess repertoires. Whichever DNA sequence was most abundant in the deep sequencing data was defined as the immunodominant clone. CDR3 amino acid sequences were screened for sharing across subjects and compared with published repertoires and the VDJdb database. The raw public data were reprocessed by TCRdb itself: fastp quality trimming at Q25, MiXCR clonotype calling, in-frame beta chains only. When rows share a CDR3 protein, they turn into one entry using the most common DNA and genes. TCRdb, rather than the study authors, made the V and J calls. The sample records about 180,000 distinct CDR3 sequences, 63% of which are singletons. The leading ten clones occupy roughly 42% of the sample.

These data belong to a study of CD8+CD57+ T cells in acquired aplastic anemia (dated by TCRdb to the late 2010s). Notes on the research overall: A mean of roughly 3.2 ug of DNA, ranging from about 0.2 to 27.4 ug, was extracted from sorted CD4+ and CD8+ cells. A CD8+CD57+ expansion meant a frequency higher than the mean frequency seen in healthy subjects.

Overall study outcomes, separate from this receptor: Nearly 30 CD8+ CDR3 sequences were found in both patients and controls but appeared to be highly expressed in patients and within the immunodominant clones of the patients. Patients and healthy controls showed no significant difference in CD8+ Simpson's diversity (P=0.060).

Expansion of CD8+CD57+ cells had been shown by flow cytometry in the patients chosen for sequencing. Every patient had a diagnosis of severe acquired aplastic anemia based on International Study of Aplastic Anemia and Agranulocytosis and Camitta criteria. No therapy had been received by the patients at the time of blood sampling. In the study, sorted CD4+ and CD8+ blood T cells from patients with severe aplastic anemia and from healthy subjects underwent deep sequencing of TCR repertoires. In the USA, patient enrollment took place under clinicaltrials.gov protocols 00001620, 01623167, 00001397, 00071045, 00081523 and 00961064. Ficoll-Paque density gradient centrifugation was used to isolate peripheral blood mononuclear cells. Before DNA was extracted, CD4+ and CD8+ T cells were sorted using either FACS or magnetic beads.

Source material: sorted CD4+, CD8+, or CD8+CD57+ T cells (not recorded which) from PBMCs. The chain links TRBV20-1 with TRBJ2-7, with 10 middle bases fitting TRBD1. The clonotype originates from a human donor with aplastic anemia. The DNA sequence is as follows: TGCAGTGCTACCGGGGACAGGGGAGTTTGGGACGAGCAGTACTTC. Translated, this gives CSATGDRGVWDEQYF.